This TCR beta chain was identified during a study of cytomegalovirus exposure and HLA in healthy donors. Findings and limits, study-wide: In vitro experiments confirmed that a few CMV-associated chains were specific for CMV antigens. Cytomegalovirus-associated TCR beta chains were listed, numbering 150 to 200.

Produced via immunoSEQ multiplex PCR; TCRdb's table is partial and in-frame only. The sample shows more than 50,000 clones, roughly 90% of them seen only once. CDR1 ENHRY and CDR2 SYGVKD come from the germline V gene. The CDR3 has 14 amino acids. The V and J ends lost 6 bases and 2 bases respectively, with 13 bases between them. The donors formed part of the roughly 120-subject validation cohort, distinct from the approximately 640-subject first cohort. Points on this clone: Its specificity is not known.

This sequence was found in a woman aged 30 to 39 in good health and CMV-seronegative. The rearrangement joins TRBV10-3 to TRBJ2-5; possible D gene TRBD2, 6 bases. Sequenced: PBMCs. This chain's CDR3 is CAIREAGLQETQYF. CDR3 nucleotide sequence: TGTGCCATCAGGGAAGCGGGCCTGCAAGAGACCCAGTACTTC.